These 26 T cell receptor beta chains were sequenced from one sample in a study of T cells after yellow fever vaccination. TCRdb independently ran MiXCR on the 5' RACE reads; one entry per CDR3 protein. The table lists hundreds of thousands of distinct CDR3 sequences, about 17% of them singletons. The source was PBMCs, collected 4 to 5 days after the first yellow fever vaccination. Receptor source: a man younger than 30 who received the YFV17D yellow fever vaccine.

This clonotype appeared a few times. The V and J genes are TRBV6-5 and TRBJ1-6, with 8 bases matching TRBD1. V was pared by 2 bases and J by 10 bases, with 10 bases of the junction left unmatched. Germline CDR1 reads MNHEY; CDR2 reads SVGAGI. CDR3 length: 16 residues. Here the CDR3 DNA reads TGTGCCAGCAGTTACACCGGACAGGGTAATAGCTCACCCCTCCACTTT. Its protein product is CASSYTGQGNSSPLHF.

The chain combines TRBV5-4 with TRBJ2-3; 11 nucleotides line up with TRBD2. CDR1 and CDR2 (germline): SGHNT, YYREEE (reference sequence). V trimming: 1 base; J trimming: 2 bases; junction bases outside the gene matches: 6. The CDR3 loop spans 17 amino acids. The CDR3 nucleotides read TGTGCCAGCAGCTTGCGTACTAGCGGGGGTACCACAGATACGCAGTATTTT. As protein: CASSLRTSGGTTDTQYF. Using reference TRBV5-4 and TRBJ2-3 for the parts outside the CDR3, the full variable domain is ETGVTQSPTHLIKTRGQQVTLRCSSQSGHNTVSWYQQALGQGPQFIFQYYREEENGRGNFPPRFSGLQFPNYSSELNVNALELDDSALYLCASSLRTSGGTTDTQYFGPGTRLTVL.

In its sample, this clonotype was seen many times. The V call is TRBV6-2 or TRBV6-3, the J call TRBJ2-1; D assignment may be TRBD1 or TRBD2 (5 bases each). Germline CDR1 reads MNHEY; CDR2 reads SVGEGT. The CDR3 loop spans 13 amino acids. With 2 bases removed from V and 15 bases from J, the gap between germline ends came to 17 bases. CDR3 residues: CASSYVGTPQVFF. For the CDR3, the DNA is TGTGCCAGCAGTTACGTTGGGACGCCGCAGGTGTTCTTC.

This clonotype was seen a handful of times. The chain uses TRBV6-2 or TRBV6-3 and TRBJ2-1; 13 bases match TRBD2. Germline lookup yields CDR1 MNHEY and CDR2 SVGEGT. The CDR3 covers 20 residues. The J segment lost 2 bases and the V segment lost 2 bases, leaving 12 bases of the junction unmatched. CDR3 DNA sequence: TGTGCCAGCAGTTACCAGGAACTAGCGGGGGGGCCTAGAGCCTACAATGAGCAGTTCTTC. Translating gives CASSYQELAGGPRAYNEQFF.

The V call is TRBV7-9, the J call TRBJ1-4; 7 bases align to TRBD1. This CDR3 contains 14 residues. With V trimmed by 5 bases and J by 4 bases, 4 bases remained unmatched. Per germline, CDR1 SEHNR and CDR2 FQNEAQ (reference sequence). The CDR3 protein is CASSPTGSNEKLFF. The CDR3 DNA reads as TGTGCCAGCAGCCCGACAGGGAGTAATGAAAAACTGTTTTTT. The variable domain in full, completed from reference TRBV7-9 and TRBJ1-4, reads DTGVSQNPRHKITKRGQNVTFRCDPISEHNRLYWYRQTLGQGPEFLTYFQNEAQLEKSRLLSDRFSAERPKGSFSTLEIQRTEQGDSAMYLCASSPTGSNEKLFFGSGTQLSVL.

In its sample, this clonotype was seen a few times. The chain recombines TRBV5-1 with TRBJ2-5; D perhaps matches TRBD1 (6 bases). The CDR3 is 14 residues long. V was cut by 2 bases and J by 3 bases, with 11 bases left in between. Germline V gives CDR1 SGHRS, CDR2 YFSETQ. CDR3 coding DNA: TGCGCCAGCAGCTTAAGGGGGTCGGAAGAGACCCAGTACTTC. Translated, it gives CASSLRGSEETQYF.

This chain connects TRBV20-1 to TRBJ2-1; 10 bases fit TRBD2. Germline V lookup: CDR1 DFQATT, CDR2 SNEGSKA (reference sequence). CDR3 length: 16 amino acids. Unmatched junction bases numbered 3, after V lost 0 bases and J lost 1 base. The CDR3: CSARELAGLSYNEQFF. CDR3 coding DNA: TGCAGTGCTAGAGAACTAGCGGGGCTTTCCTACAATGAGCAGTTCTTC.

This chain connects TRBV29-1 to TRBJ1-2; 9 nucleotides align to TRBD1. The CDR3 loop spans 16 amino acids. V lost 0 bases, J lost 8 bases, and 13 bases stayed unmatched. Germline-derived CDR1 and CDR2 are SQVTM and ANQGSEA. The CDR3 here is CSVEDSEGGQGRGYTF. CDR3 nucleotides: TGCAGCGTTGAAGATAGTGAAGGGGGACAGGGAAGAGGCTACACCTTC.

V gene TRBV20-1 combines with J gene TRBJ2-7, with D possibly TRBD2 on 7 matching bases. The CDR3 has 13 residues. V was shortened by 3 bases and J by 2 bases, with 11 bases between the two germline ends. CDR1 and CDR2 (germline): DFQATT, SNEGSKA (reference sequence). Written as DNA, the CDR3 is TGCAGTGCTAGTGGAGGGGGGGCCTACGAGCAGTACTTC. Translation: CSASGGGAYEQYF.

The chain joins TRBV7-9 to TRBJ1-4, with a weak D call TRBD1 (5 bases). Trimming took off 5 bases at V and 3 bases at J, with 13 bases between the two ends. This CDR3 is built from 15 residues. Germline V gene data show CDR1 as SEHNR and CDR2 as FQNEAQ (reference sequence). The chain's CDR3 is CASSPDGASNEKLFF. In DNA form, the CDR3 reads TGTGCCAGCAGCCCCGACGGGGCGTCTAATGAAAAACTGTTTTTT.

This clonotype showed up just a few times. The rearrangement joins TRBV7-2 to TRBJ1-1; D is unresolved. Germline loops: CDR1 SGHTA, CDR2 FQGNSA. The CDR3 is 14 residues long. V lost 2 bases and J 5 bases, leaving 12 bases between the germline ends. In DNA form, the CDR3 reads TGTGCCAGCAGCTTAACCAGGTCGTGGACTGAAGCTTTCTTT. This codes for CASSLTRSWTEAFF.

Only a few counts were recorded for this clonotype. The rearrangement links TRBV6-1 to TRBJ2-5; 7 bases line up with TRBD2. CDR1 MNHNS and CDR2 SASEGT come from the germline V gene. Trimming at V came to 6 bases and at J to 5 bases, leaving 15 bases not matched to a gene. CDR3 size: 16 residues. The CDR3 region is CASSRSLAVHQETQYF. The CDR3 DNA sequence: TGTGCCAGCAGCCGTTCTCTAGCGGTACATCAGGAGACCCAGTACTTC.

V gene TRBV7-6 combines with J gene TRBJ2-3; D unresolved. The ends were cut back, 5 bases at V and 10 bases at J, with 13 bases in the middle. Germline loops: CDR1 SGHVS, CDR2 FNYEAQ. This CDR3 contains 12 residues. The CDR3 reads CASSTASRAQYF. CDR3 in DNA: TGTGCCAGCAGCACCGCTAGTCGTGCGCAGTATTTT. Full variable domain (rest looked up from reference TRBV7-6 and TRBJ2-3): GAGVSQSPRYKVTKRGQDVALRCDPISGHVSLYWYRQALGQGPEFLTYFNYEAQQDKSGLPNDRFSAERPEGSISTLTIQRTEQRDSAMYRCASSTASRAQYFGPGTRLTVL.

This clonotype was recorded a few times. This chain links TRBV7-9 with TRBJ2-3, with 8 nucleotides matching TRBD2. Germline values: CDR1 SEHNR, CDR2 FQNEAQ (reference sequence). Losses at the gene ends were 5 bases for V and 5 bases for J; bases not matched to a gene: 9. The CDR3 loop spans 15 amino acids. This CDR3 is CASSGSGGAGDTQYF. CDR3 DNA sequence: TGTGCCAGCAGCGGATCCGGGGGGGCCGGAGATACGCAGTATTTT.

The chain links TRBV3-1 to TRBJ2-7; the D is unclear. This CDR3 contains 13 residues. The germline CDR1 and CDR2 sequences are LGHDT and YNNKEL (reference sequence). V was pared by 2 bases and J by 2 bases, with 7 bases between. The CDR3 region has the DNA TGTGCCAGCAGCCAACGGGCCCCCTACGAGCAGTACTTC. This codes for CASSQRAPYEQYF.

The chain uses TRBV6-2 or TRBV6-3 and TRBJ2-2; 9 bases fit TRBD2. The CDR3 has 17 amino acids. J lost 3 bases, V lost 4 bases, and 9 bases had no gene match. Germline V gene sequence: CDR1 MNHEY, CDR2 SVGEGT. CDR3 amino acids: CASSSALAGRDTGELFF. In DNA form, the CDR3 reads TGTGCCAGCAGTTCAGCACTAGCGGGCAGAGACACCGGGGAGCTGTTTTTT.

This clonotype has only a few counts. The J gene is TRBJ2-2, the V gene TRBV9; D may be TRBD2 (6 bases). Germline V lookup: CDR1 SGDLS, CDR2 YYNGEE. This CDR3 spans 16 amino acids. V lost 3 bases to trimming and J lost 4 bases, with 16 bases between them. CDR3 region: CASSARLVGGTGELFF. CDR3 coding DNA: TGTGCCAGCAGCGCGAGACTAGTGGGGGGCACCGGGGAGCTGTTTTTT.

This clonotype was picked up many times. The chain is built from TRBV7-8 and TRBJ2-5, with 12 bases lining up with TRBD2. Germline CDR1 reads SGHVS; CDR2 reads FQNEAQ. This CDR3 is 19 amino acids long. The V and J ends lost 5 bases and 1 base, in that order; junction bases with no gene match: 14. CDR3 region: CASSPRSASGGALQETQYF. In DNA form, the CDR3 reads TGTGCCAGCAGCCCAAGATCCGCTAGCGGGGGGGCTCTCCAAGAGACCCAGTACTTC.

CDR3 protein: CASSLYSGGNTGELFF. The CDR3 DNA is TGTGCCAGCAGCTTATATAGCGGGGGGAACACCGGGGAGCTGTTTTTT. This chain links TRBV7-3 with TRBJ2-2, with 9 bases that match TRBD2. After removal of 2 bases from V and 1 base from J, the junction contained 2 bases not matched to a gene. The CDR3 is made up of 16 amino acids. CDR1 is SGHTA, CDR2 FQGTGA, per germline.

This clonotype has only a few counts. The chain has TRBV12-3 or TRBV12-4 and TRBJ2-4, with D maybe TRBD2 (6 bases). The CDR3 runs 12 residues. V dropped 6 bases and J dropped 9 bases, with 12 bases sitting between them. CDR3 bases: TGTGCCAGCAGCCCCACCGGGGGCATTCAGTACTTC. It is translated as CASSPTGGIQYF.

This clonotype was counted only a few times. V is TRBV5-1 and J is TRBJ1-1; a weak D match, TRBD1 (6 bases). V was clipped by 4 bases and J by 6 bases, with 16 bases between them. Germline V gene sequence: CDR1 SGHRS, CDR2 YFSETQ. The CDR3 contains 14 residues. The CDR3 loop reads CASSPGAPGPEAFF. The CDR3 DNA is TGCGCCAGCAGCCCGGGGGCGCCCGGGCCTGAAGCTTTCTTT.

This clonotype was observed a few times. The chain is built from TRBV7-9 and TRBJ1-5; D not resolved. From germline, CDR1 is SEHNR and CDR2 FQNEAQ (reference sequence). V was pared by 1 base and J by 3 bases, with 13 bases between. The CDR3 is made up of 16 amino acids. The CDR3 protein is CASSLERGTLNQPQHF. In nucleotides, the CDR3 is TGTGCCAGCAGCTTAGAGCGGGGTACACTCAATCAGCCCCAGCATTTT.

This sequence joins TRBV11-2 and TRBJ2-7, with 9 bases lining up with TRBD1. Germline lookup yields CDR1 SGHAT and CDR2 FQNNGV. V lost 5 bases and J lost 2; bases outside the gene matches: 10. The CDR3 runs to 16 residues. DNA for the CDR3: TGTGCCAGCAGCAAACCCTCCCGGACAGGGGCCTACGAGCAGTACTTC. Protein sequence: CASSKPSRTGAYEQYF.

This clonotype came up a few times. CDR3 sequence reads: CASSEFLGSTDTQYF. The CDR3 DNA sequence: TGTGCCAGCAGTGAATTTTTGGGGAGCACAGATACGCAGTATTTT. J is TRBJ2-3 and V is TRBV25-1; D ambiguous. The germline gives CDR1 MGHDK, CDR2 SYGVNS. Trimming stripped 1 base from V and 0 bases from J, with 8 bases between. The length of the CDR3 is 15 residues.

The CDR3 DNA reads TGTGCCAGCAGTTTATCCGGGACAGGGAACTATGGCTACACCTTC. This sequence encodes CASSLSGTGNYGYTF. The chain couples TRBV6-5 to TRBJ1-2; TRBD1 matches at 9 bases. CDR3 size: 15 residues. V gave up 4 bases and J gave up 2 bases; unmatched junction bases: 5. Germline CDR1 reads MNHEY; CDR2 reads SVGAGI.

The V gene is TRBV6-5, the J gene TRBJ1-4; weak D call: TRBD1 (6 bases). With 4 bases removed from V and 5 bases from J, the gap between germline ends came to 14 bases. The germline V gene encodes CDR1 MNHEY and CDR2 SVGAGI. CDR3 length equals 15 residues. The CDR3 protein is CASSFIRDNNEKLFF. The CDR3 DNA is TGTGCCAGCAGTTTTATCCGGGACAACAATGAAAAACTGTTTTTT.